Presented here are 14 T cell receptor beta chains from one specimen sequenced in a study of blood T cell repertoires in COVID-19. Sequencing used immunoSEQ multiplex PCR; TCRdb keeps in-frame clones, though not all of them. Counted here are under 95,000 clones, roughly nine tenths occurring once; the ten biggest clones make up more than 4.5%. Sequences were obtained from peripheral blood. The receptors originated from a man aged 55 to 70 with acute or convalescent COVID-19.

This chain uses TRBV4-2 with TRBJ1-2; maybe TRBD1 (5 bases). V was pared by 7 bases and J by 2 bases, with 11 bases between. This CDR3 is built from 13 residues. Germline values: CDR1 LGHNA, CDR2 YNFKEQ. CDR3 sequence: CASTQGGNYGYTF. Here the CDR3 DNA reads TGTGCCAGCACCCAGGGAGGGAACTATGGCTACACCTTC.

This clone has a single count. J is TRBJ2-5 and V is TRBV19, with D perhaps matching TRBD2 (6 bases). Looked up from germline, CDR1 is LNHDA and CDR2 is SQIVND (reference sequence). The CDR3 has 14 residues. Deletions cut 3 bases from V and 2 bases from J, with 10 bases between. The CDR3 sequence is CASSMAGRQETQYF. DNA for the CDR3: TGTGCCAGTAGTATGGCAGGGAGGCAAGAGACCCAGTACTTC.

Here the CDR3 reads CAWIPTAGPAGGYTF. DNA of the CDR3: TGTGCCTGGATTCCGACTGCGGGCCCCGCGGGTGGCTACACCTTC. This chain joins TRBV30 and TRBJ1-2; no clear D gene. The germline V gene encodes CDR1 GTSNPN and CDR2 SVGIG (reference sequence). The length of the CDR3 is 15 residues. Between the trimmed V and J ends, which lost 4 bases and 7 bases, there was a span of 22 bases.

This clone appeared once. The chain's CDR3 is CASSLMADQREKLFF. The CDR3 region has the DNA TGTGCCAGCAGCTTGATGGCCGACCAGCGGGAAAAACTGTTTTTT. The chain combines TRBV5-5 with TRBJ1-4; D not certain. CDR1 and CDR2 (germline): SGHKS, YYEKEE (reference sequence). V lost 1 base and J lost 8, with 15 bases in between. There are 15 residues in the CDR3.

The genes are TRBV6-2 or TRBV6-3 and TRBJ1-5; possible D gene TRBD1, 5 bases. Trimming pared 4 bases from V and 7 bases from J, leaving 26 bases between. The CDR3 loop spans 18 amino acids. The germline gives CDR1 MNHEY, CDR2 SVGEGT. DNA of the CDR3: TGTGCCAGCAGTTCAGGCGGGGATTTACAGGCCTTAGGGCAGCCCCAGCATTTT. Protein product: CASSSGGDLQALGQPQHF.

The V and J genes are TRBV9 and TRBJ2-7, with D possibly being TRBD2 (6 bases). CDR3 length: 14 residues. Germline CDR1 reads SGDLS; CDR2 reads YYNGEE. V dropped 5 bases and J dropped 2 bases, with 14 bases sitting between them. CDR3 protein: CASSQEGGTYEQYF. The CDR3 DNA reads TGTGCCAGCAGTCAAGAGGGAGGAACCTACGAGCAGTACTTC.

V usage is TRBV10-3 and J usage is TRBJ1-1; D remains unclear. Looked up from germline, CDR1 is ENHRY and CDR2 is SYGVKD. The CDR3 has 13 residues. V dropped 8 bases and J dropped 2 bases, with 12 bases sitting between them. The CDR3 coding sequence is TGTGCCATCTCACGGGAAGGTAACACTGAAGCTTTCTTT. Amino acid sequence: CAISREGNTEAFF.

The CDR3 region is CASSLTGINGYTF. The DNA for the CDR3 is TGTGCCAGCAGTTTAACCGGTATAAATGGCTACACCTTC. This chain uses TRBV27 with TRBJ1-2, with no clear D. Trimming took off 2 bases at V and 6 bases at J, with 10 bases between the two ends. CDR3 length: 13 amino acids. Germline assignment: CDR1 MNHEY and CDR2 SMNVEV (reference sequence).

The chain's CDR3 is CASSVSSGGASTDTQYF. The DNA of the CDR3 is TGTGCCAGCAGTGTCTCTAGCGGGGGGGCCAGCACAGATACGCAGTATTTT. The chain uses TRBV9 and TRBJ2-3, with 12 bases that match TRBD2. The germline V gene has CDR1 SGDLS and CDR2 YYNGEE. V shed 5 bases, J shed 0 bases, and the junction held 7 bases outside the gene matches. The length of the CDR3 is 17 residues. Filled out from reference TRBV9 and TRBJ2-3, the complete variable domain reads DSGVTQTPKHLITATGQRVTLRCSPRSGDLSVYWYQQSLDQGLQFLIQYYNGEERAKGNILERFSAQQFPDLHSELNLSSLELGDSALYFCASSVSSGGASTDTQYFGPGTRLTVL.

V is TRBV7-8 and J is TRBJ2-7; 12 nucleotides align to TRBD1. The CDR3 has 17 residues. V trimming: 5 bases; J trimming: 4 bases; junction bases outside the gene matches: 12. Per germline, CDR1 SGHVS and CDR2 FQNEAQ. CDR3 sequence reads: CASSPLPGQGASYEQYF. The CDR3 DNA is TGTGCCAGCAGCCCCCTACCGGGACAGGGGGCTTCTTACGAGCAGTACTTC.

CDR3 amino acids: CASSGQSSYEQYF. CDR3 nucleotides: TGCGCCAGCAGTGGACAGTCTTCCTACGAGCAGTACTTC. The chain recombines TRBV10-2 with TRBJ2-7; possible D gene TRBD1, 5 bases. This CDR3 region has 13 residues. V was cut by 4 bases and J by 1 base, with 8 bases left in between. Germline CDR1 is WSHSY and CDR2 is SAAADI.

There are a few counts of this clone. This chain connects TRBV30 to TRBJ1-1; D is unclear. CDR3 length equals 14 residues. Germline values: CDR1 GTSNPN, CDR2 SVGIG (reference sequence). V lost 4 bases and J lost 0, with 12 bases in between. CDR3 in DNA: TGTGCCTGGATCAAGAGGAGGTTGAACACTGAAGCTTTCTTT. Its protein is CAWIKRRLNTEAFF.

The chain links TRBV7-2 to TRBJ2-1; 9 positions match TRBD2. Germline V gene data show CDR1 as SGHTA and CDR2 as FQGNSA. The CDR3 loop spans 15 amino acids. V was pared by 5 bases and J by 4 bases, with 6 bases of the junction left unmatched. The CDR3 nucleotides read TGTGCCAGCAGCCAGGGCAGCGGGGGGTACAATGAGCAGTTCTTC. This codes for CASSQGSGGYNEQFF.

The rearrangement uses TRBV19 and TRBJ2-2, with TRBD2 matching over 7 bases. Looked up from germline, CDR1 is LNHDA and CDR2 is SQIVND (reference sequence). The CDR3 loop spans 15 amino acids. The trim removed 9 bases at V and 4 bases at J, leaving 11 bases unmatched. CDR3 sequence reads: CASGRTLQGTGELFF. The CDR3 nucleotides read TGTGCCAGCGGGAGGACGCTTCAAGGCACCGGGGAGCTGTTTTTT.